The 18 T cell receptor beta chains below come from one sample, sequenced in a study of shared clonotypes between healthy human individuals. Data came from immunoSEQ multiplex PCR; TCRdb stores just in-frame clones and leaves some out. The sample lists about 490,000 clones, 79% seen once, with 12% in the top ten. Sequenced: PBMCs. These receptors all come from a woman aged 35 to 49 in good health. Some clones in this sample may be carry-over from other donors' samples.

The chain combines TRBV10-1 with TRBJ2-7; possibly TRBD2 for D (5 bases). The V gene lost 4 bases and the J gene lost 4 bases, with 14 bases spanning the gap. The CDR3 is 14 residues long. Germline-derived CDR1 and CDR2 are WNHNN and SYGVQD (reference sequence). CDR3 region: CASSASISGYEQYF. DNA for the CDR3: TGCGCCAGCAGTGCTAGCATATCGGGTTACGAGCAGTACTTC.

The genes are TRBV15 and TRBJ2-5; no reliable D call. In germline, CDR1 is LNHNV, CDR2 YYDKDF (reference sequence). The CDR3 covers 14 residues. V gave up 3 bases and J gave up 4 bases, with 12 bases separating them. CDR3 in amino acids: CATSSMGPRETQYF. The CDR3 DNA reads as TGTGCCACCAGCAGCATGGGCCCCCGAGAGACCCAGTACTTC.

V and J are TRBV6-6 and TRBJ2-3, with TRBD2 as a possible D gene (5 bases). Germline CDR1 and CDR2: MNHNY and SVGAGI (reference sequence). V was clipped by 0 bases and J by 3 bases, with 10 bases between them. This CDR3 region has 15 residues. CDR3 loop: CASSYSTSGTDTQYF. CDR3 sequence (DNA): TGTGCCAGCAGTTACTCGACGTCGGGGACAGATACGCAGTATTTT.

Of note for this clone: A read error likely explains this, since a far larger clone differs by one base. Other DNA sequences in the sample encode the same CDR3. V is TRBV5-1 and J is TRBJ1-5; 7 nucleotides match TRBD1. The V gene's germline CDR1 is SGHRS and CDR2 YFSETQ. CDR3 length equals 18 residues. The CDR3 here is CASSPTVGGASSNQPQHF. As DNA, the CDR3 is TGCGCCAGCAGCCCGACGGTAGGGGGCGCGAGTAGCAATCAGCCTCAGCATTTT.

This sequence joins TRBV28 and TRBJ2-1, with D possibly called TRBD1 or TRBD2 (5 bases each). V lost 5 bases to trimming and J lost 6 bases, with 17 bases between them. Germline loops: CDR1 MDHEN, CDR2 SYDVKM. The CDR3 covers 15 residues. The chain's CDR3 is CASSPIDRDGNEQFF. As DNA, the CDR3 is TGTGCCAGCAGTCCGATCGATAGGGACGGCAATGAGCAGTTCTTC.

This clone was seen once. V gene TRBV7-9 combines with J gene TRBJ2-3; D unclear. The CDR3 spans 13 residues. The germline V gene has CDR1 SEHNR and CDR2 FQNEAQ (reference sequence). The ends were cut back, 4 bases at V and 4 bases at J, with 9 bases in the middle. CDR3 in amino acids: CASSSAGADTQYF. The CDR3 nucleotides read TGTGCCAGCAGCTCTGCCGGAGCAGATACGCAGTATTTT. The entire variable domain, with the rest obtained from reference TRBV7-9 and TRBJ2-3, is as follows: DTGVSQNPRHKITKRGQNVTFRCDPISEHNRLYWYRQTLGQGPEFLTYFQNEAQLEKSRLLSDRFSAERPKGSFSTLEIQRTEQGDSAMYLCASSSAGADTQYFGPGTRLTVL.

The chain carries TRBV7-3 and TRBJ2-2; no clear D. V shed 5 bases and J shed 8 bases, with 6 bases lying between them. CDR1 and CDR2 from the germline V gene are SGHTA and FQGTGA. The CDR3 sequence is 11 residues long. The CDR3 sequence is CASSQEGELFF. The DNA of the CDR3 is TGTGCCAGCAGCCAGGAGGGGGAGCTGTTTTTT.

The chain combines TRBV6-1 with TRBJ2-1; TRBD1 agrees at 7 bases. Trimming took 0 bases from V and 7 from J; bases not matched to a gene: 3. Germline V gene sequence: CDR1 MNHNS, CDR2 SASEGT. The CDR3 has 14 residues. The CDR3 is CASSEAGTANEQFF. DNA of the CDR3: TGTGCCAGCAGTGAAGCGGGGACAGCTAATGAGCAGTTCTTC.

The CDR3, as DNA: TGTGCCAGCCTCGACCGGCAGGGAAAAGGCATTCAGTACTTC. It is translated as CASLDRQGKGIQYF. V and J are TRBV5-4 and TRBJ2-4, with D possibly matching TRBD1 (5 bases). V gave up 7 bases and J gave up 9 bases, with 20 bases separating them. This CDR3 contains 14 residues. Germline V gene lookup returns CDR1 SGHNT and CDR2 YYREEE (reference sequence).

This clone has only one observation. The chain couples TRBV19 to TRBJ2-3; the D call may be TRBD1 or TRBD2 (5 bases each). From germline, CDR1 is LNHDA and CDR2 SQIVND (reference sequence). V was shortened by 6 bases and J by 0 bases, with 22 bases between the two germline ends. CDR3 length: 18 residues. The CDR3 coding sequence is TGTGCCAGTAGCTGGGGACGGAACCTCGGATATAGCACAGATACGCAGTATTTT. Protein sequence: CASSWGRNLGYSTDTQYF.

The rearrangement links TRBV6-1 to TRBJ2-1; 10 positions agree with TRBD2. The CDR3 consists of 14 residues. The V and J ends lost 4 bases and 10 bases, in that order; junction bases with no gene match: 7. CDR1 is MNHNS and CDR2 is SASEGT in the germline V gene. The CDR3 region is CASSGPSGSGEQFF. The CDR3 region has the DNA TGTGCCAGCAGTGGGCCTAGCGGGAGCGGAGAGCAGTTCTTC.

The chain joins TRBV27 to TRBJ2-3; D not certain. The CDR3 is 16 amino acids. The V and J ends lost 2 bases and 0 bases respectively, with 12 bases between them. Germline CDR1 MNHEY, CDR2 SMNVEV (reference sequence). The CDR3: CASSLSPRASTDTQYF. The DNA of the CDR3 is TGTGCCAGCAGTTTAAGCCCCCGGGCTAGCACAGATACGCAGTATTTT.

This clone was observed a single time. The genes are TRBV4-3 and TRBJ2-4; 7 positions agree with TRBD2. This CDR3 is 18 amino acids long. From germline, CDR1 is LGHNA and CDR2 YSLEER. V dropped 0 bases and J dropped 8; count of bases not matched to a gene: 16. CDR3 sequence reads: CASSQEWTRTSFLHIQYF. CDR3 DNA: TGCGCCAGCAGCCAAGAATGGACTAGGACCTCGTTTTTGCACATTCAGTACTTC.

The chain employs TRBV5-1 and TRBJ1-1, with D perhaps matching TRBD1 (6 bases). V was clipped by 3 bases and J by 3 bases, with 12 bases between them. The CDR3 has 14 residues. From germline, CDR1 is SGHRS and CDR2 YFSETQ. The CDR3 protein is CASSSGGQDTEAFF. The CDR3 DNA sequence: TGCGCCAGCAGCTCGGGGGGCCAGGACACTGAAGCTTTCTTT.

J is TRBJ2-7 and V is TRBV29-1; 10 positions agree with TRBD1. The CDR3 contains 13 residues. V trimming: 7 bases; J trimming: 3 bases; junction bases outside the gene matches: 6. From germline, CDR1 is SQVTM and CDR2 ANQGSEA. The CDR3 loop reads CSAEGQGSYEQYF. The CDR3 DNA is TGCAGCGCCGAGGGACAGGGGAGCTACGAGCAGTACTTC.

The genes are TRBV9 and TRBJ2-1; TRBD2 matches 9 bases. Trimming cost V 0 bases and J 9 bases; bases outside gene matches: 10. CDR3 size: 16 residues. CDR1 and CDR2 (germline): SGDLS, YYNGEE. In DNA, the CDR3 is TGTGCCAGCAGCGTAGGTGCGGGAGGGCCAGGTAGTGAGCAGTTCTTC. Translating it yields CASSVGAGGPGSEQFF.

The chain recombines TRBV9 with TRBJ2-1; no definite D call. Germline V gene sequence: CDR1 SGDLS, CDR2 YYNGEE. The CDR3 runs 17 residues. The germline V and J ends were trimmed by 3 bases and 4 bases, with 20 bases remaining between them. The DNA for the CDR3 is TGTGCCAGCAGCGCCCAGAAGACTGTGGGTGGTTACAATGAGCAGTTCTTC. It specifies CASSAQKTVGGYNEQFF.

This sequence joins TRBV6-1 and TRBJ2-1; 9 bases line up with TRBD1. Looked up from germline, CDR1 is MNHNS and CDR2 is SASEGT. J gave up 8 bases and V 4 bases, and 9 bases lay outside the gene matches. This CDR3 comprises 15 residues. The CDR3 here is CASSVSGTGIYEQFF. The CDR3 nucleotides read TGTGCCAGCAGTGTTTCCGGGACAGGGATTTATGAGCAGTTCTTC.